The 22 T cell receptor beta chains below all came from one sample that was sequenced in a study of OX40 agonist ivuxolimab in advanced cancers. Measured with immunoSEQ multiplex PCR; TCRdb has only the in-frame clones, and not every one. Among around 67,000 clones, 70% to 90% were seen once, and the ten largest hold about 1.3%. The starting material was CD4+ or CD8+ T cells sorted from blood, obtained in a trial of the OX40 agonist ivuxolimab. The source of these receptors is an adult with an advanced solid tumor such as melanoma, head and neck, liver or kidney cancer.

This chain uses TRBV5-1 with TRBJ2-7, with a tentative D call TRBD2 (6 bases). Germline-derived CDR1 and CDR2 are SGHRS and YFSETQ. V was clipped by 0 bases and J by 5 bases, with 15 bases between them. This CDR3 is 15 amino acids long. For the CDR3, the DNA is TGCGCCAGCAGCTTGGGGACCGGGAGAATCAACGAGCAGTACTTC. This encodes CASSLGTGRINEQYF. Using reference TRBV5-1 and TRBJ2-7 for the parts outside the CDR3, the full variable domain is KAGVTQTPRYLIKTRGQQVTLSCSPISGHRSVSWYQQTPGQGLQFLFEYFSETQRNKGNFPGRFSGRQFSNSRSEMNVSTLELGDSALYLCASSLGTGRINEQYFGPGTRLTVT.

The chain recombines TRBV6-5 with TRBJ1-4; unclear D gene. CDR1 is MNHEY and CDR2 is SVGAGI in the germline V gene. This CDR3 contains 14 residues. Trimming took 7 bases from V and 1 from J, leaving 10 bases between them. CDR3 sequence (DNA): TGTGCCAGCATGGAATCGAGAACTAATGAAAAACTGTTTTTT. Its protein product is CASMESRTNEKLFF.

In this sample, this clone turned up once. The chain combines TRBV5-1 with TRBJ2-1; D call uncertain. The ends were cut back, 1 base at V and 2 bases at J, with 7 bases in the middle. Germline CDR1 SGHRS, CDR2 YFSETQ. This CDR3 has 14 residues. CDR3 sequence reads: CASSLPAAYNEQFF. The CDR3 DNA sequence: TGCGCCAGCAGCTTGCCAGCCGCCTACAATGAGCAGTTCTTC.

The genes are TRBV6-5 and TRBJ1-1; weak D call: TRBD1 (6 bases). CDR3 length: 11 residues. Per the germline V gene, CDR1 is MNHEY and CDR2 is SVGAGI. V lost 6 bases and J lost 6, with 8 bases in between. As DNA, the CDR3 is TGTGCCAGCAGGTACAGGGCTGAAGCTTTCTTT. It translates to CASRYRAEAFF.

In DNA, the CDR3 is TGTGCCAGTAGTAGTGACAGCGTTAGCAATCAGCCCCAGCATTTT. This codes for CASSSDSVSNQPQHF. V and J are TRBV19 and TRBJ1-5; maybe TRBD1 (5 bases). Germline V lookup: CDR1 LNHDA, CDR2 SQIVND (reference sequence). This CDR3 is 15 amino acids long. Deletions cut 4 bases from V and 0 bases from J, with 10 bases between.

V and J are TRBV15 and TRBJ2-7, with D tentatively TRBD1 (6 bases). Deletions cut 5 bases from V and 1 base from J, with 15 bases between. The CDR3 totals 15 residues. Germline CDR1 reads LNHNV; CDR2 reads YYDKDF (reference sequence). The CDR3 DNA sequence: TGTGCCACCAGCCCTGGAACAGGGCGATCCTACGAGCAGTACTTC. It specifies CATSPGTGRSYEQYF.

The chain has TRBV28 and TRBJ2-1; 12 nucleotides agree with TRBD2. The CDR3 has 16 residues. The V segment lost 8 bases and the J segment 14 bases; nucleotides outside the gene matches: 19. The germline CDR1 and CDR2 sequences are MDHEN and SYDVKM. The CDR3 is CASETSLAGGLGGEFF. The CDR3 DNA follows: TGTGCCAGCGAGACCTCACTAGCGGGAGGCCTCGGGGGGGAGTTCTTC. Combining the CDR3 with reference TRBV28 and TRBJ2-1 gives the whole variable domain DVKVTQSSRYLVKRTGEKVFLECVQDMDHENMFWYRQDPGLGLRLIYFSYDVKMKEKGDIPEGYSVSREKKERFSLILESASTNQTSMYLCASETSLAGGLGGEFFGPGTRLTVL.

This chain connects TRBV12-5 to TRBJ1-2, with a possible D match to TRBD1 (6 bases). Between the trimmed V and J ends, which lost 2 bases and 5 bases, there was a span of 12 bases. This CDR3 is built from 14 residues. Germline loops: CDR1 LGHNT, CDR2 FRNRAP. For the CDR3, the DNA is TGTGCTAGTGGTTTGACAGGGCCGGGATATGGCTACACCTTC. Amino acids: CASGLTGPGYGYTF.

This clone came up a few times. The rearrangement joins TRBV9 to TRBJ1-5, with 7 bases that match TRBD1. The V gene end was trimmed by 3 bases and the J gene end by 5 bases; junction bases not matched to a gene: 2. The germline V gene encodes CDR1 SGDLS and CDR2 YYNGEE. The CDR3 covers 13 residues. In nucleotides, the CDR3 is TGTGCCAGCAGCGGGGACAGCTATCAGCCCCAGCATTTT. Translation gives CASSGDSYQPQHF.

The chain employs TRBV7-9 and TRBJ2-7; a possible D gene is TRBD1 (6 bases). Deletions cut 4 bases from V and 2 bases from J, with 6 bases between. Germline V lookup: CDR1 SEHNR, CDR2 FQNEAQ (reference sequence). The CDR3 is 12 residues long. The CDR3: CASSSGAYEQYF. CDR3 nucleotide sequence: TGTGCCAGCAGCTCAGGGGCCTACGAGCAGTACTTC.

This clone was recorded only once. The chain has TRBV9 and TRBJ1-3; D perhaps matches TRBD1 (5 bases). The V end lost 1 base, the J end lost 6 bases, and 14 bases lay between the germline ends. CDR3 length: 15 residues. Germline-derived CDR1 and CDR2 are SGDLS and YYNGEE. The CDR3 DNA follows: TGTGCCAGCAGCGTAACCGGGACCCCTCAAAACACCATATATTTT. This translates into CASSVTGTPQNTIYF.

V usage is TRBV30 and J usage is TRBJ2-7, with no clear D. The CDR3 covers 12 residues. V was trimmed by 3 bases and J by 3 bases, leaving 9 bases between them. CDR1 and CDR2 (germline): GTSNPN, SVGIG (reference sequence). CDR3 in DNA: TGTGCCTGGAGAGTAGTCAGCTACGAGCAGTACTTC. This codes for CAWRVVSYEQYF.

This clone has just a few counts. The gene calls are TRBV9 and TRBJ2-7, with 8 bases aligning to TRBD1. The CDR3 spans 15 residues. CDR1 SGDLS and CDR2 YYNGEE come from the germline V gene. V shed 0 bases and J 6 bases; nucleotides not matched to a gene: 8. CDR3: CASSVAQGAVGEQYF. The CDR3 DNA reads as TGTGCCAGCAGCGTAGCGCAGGGGGCGGTGGGCGAGCAGTACTTC.

The rearrangement joins TRBV29-1 to TRBJ2-2; unclear D gene. Trimming left V 4 bases short and J 4 bases short, with 13 bases between. In germline, CDR1 is SQVTM, CDR2 ANQGSEA. The CDR3 totals 14 residues. CDR3: CSVGGVESTGELFF. The CDR3 region has the DNA TGCAGCGTTGGTGGGGTGGAAAGCACCGGGGAGCTGTTTTTT.

This clone was seen a single time. Written as DNA, the CDR3 is TGCAGCGTCCGGGCGGACCCGAACACTGAAGCTTTCTTT. It specifies CSVRADPNTEAFF. The rearrangement uses TRBV29-1 and TRBJ1-1; D unclear. CDR3 length: 13 amino acids. CDR1 is SQVTM, CDR2 ANQGSEA, per germline. V was trimmed by 6 bases and J by 1 base, leaving 12 bases between them.

The rearrangement uses TRBV14 and TRBJ2-5; 8 nucleotides align to TRBD2. Trimming removed 4 bases from V and 4 bases from J; junction bases left unmatched: 8. This CDR3 region has 15 residues. Germline V CDR1 and CDR2: SGHDN, FVKESK. CDR3 region: CASSRVGGRRETQYF. Written as DNA, the CDR3 is TGTGCCAGCAGCCGGGTGGGCGGGAGGAGAGAGACCCAGTACTTC.

The chain joins TRBV30 to TRBJ2-3, with 11 bases aligning to TRBD2. Germline CDR1 is GTSNPN and CDR2 is SVGIG (reference sequence). The V and J ends lost 0 bases and 6 bases, in that order; junction bases with no gene match: 5. The CDR3 extends over 15 amino acids. The CDR3 nucleotides are TGTGCCTGGAGTGTAAGGTCTAGCGGGGGGGATACGCAGTATTTT. This codes for CAWSVRSSGGDTQYF.

The V call is TRBV5-1, the J call TRBJ2-5, with TRBD1 matching over 9 bases. The ends lost 4 bases at V and 5 bases at J; junction bases unmatched: 3. CDR3 length equals 13 residues. Germline values: CDR1 SGHRS, CDR2 YFSETQ. CDR3 sequence reads: CASSRQGGETQYF. CDR3 nucleotides: TGCGCCAGCAGCCGACAGGGGGGCGAGACCCAGTACTTC. The full variable domain, rest sourced from reference TRBV5-1 and TRBJ2-5, is KAGVTQTPRYLIKTRGQQVTLSCSPISGHRSVSWYQQTPGQGLQFLFEYFSETQRNKGNFPGRFSGRQFSNSRSEMNVSTLELGDSALYLCASSRQGGETQYFGPGTRLLVL.

This clone is a singleton in its sample. The CDR3, as DNA: TGTGCCAGCAGCTCAACACCCCTCGCGAACACCGGGGAGCTGTTTTTT. This codes for CASSSTPLANTGELFF. V usage is TRBV7-3 and J usage is TRBJ2-2; unclear D gene. V was clipped by 4 bases and J by 0 bases, with 12 bases between them. Germline V CDR1 and CDR2: SGHTA, FQGTGA. CDR3 length equals 16 residues.

This rearrangement joins TRBV19 to TRBJ1-5, with TRBD1 identical over 12 bases. CDR3 length: 15 residues. The germline CDR1 and CDR2 sequences are LNHDA and SQIVND (reference sequence). Trimming took 5 bases from V and 7 from J; bases not matched to a gene: 6. The CDR3 coding sequence is TGTGCCAGTAGTTTGGGACAGGGGGCAATACAGCCCCAGCATTTT. The encoded protein is CASSLGQGAIQPQHF.

The genes are TRBV6-6 and TRBJ2-2; D may be TRBD1 (5 bases). Trimming removed 3 bases from V and 4 bases from J, with 12 bases in between. Germline V lookup: CDR1 MNHNY, CDR2 SVGAGI (reference sequence). CDR3 length: 15 amino acids. The CDR3 DNA follows: TGTGCCAGCAGTTATGGGGCAGGGCGCACCGGGGAGCTGTTTTTT. Its protein product is CASSYGAGRTGELFF.

The chain links TRBV7-9 to TRBJ2-3; D may be TRBD1 (6 bases). The CDR3 has 15 amino acids. V shed 1 base and J shed 4 bases, with 12 bases lying between them. Germline V CDR1 and CDR2: SEHNR, FQNEAQ (reference sequence). The CDR3 loop reads CASSLGGQKSDTQYF. In DNA, the CDR3 is TGTGCCAGCAGCTTAGGAGGACAGAAGTCAGATACGCAGTATTTT.